The clone carrying this TCR beta chain was found a few times. Sequencing targeted expressed TCRB transcripts, as all isolated RNA had been reverse transcribed. Profiled with immunoSEQ multiplex PCR; TCRdb holds only in-frame clones, not every one. The sample consists of about 250,000 clones, roughly an eighth of them appearing once. Per germline, CDR1 SGHTA and CDR2 FQGNSA. The CDR3 consists of 16 residues. V dropped 4 bases and J dropped 1; count of bases not matched to a gene: 7. The data are from a study of beta chain features in type 1 diabetes. This TCR derives from a woman aged 40-49 years in good health. The chain combines TRBV7-2 with TRBJ1-5, with 7 positions matching TRBD1. The sequenced sample consisted of naive CD4+ T cells from blood. CDR3: CASSSRQGGSNQPQHF. Here the CDR3 DNA reads TGTGCCAGCAGCTCACGACAGGGCGGGAGCAATCAGCCCCAGCATTTT.